The present TCR beta chain was sequenced within a study of shared clonotypes between healthy human individuals. For the study at large: The donors, a couple of women and a few men, were aged 18 to 49.

Deep was the level used in running the assay. Every subset had its genomic DNA shared out evenly among several immunoSEQ plates. Sequenced by immunoSEQ multiplex PCR; TCRdb stores in-frame clones only, minus some. The data show around 510,000 clones, roughly four fifths seen once. Adult Caucasians living in Nashville, Tennessee made up all of the donors. Sequencing was carried out using PBMCs. The TCR was taken from a woman aged 40 to 55 in good health. Some clones in this sample may be carry-over from other donors' samples.

The CDR3 region is CSGERRLNTEAFF. DNA for the CDR3: TGCAGCGGGGAACGACGGTTGAACACTGAAGCTTTCTTT. The rearrangement uses TRBV29-1 and TRBJ1-1; D ambiguous. The CDR3 has 13 amino acids. CDR1 SQVTM and CDR2 ANQGSEA come from the germline V gene. Trimming cost V 7 bases and J 0 bases, with 12 bases left between them.